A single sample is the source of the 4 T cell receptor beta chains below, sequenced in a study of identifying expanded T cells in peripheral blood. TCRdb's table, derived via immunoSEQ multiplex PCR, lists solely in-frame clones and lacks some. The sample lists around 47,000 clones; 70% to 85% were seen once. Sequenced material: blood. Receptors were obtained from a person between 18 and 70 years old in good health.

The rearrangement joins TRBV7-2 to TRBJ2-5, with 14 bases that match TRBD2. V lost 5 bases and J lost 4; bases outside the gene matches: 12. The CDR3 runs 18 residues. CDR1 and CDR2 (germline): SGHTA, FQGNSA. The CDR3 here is CASSTNPGLAGGGETQYF. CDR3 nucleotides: TGTGCCAGCAGCACGAATCCCGGACTAGCGGGGGGTGGAGAGACCCAGTACTTC.

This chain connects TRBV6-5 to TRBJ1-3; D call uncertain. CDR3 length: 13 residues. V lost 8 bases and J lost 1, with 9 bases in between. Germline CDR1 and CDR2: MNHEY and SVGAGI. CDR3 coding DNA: TGTGCCAGCCGATTAAGTTCTGGAAACACCATATATTTT. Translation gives CASRLSSGNTIYF.

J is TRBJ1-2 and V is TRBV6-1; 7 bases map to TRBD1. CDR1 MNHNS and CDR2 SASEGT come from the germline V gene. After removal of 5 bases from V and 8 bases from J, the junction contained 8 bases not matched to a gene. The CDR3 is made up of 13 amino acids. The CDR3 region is CASSPGRGQGYTF. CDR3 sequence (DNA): TGTGCCAGCAGTCCAGGGAGGGGGCAGGGCTACACCTTC.

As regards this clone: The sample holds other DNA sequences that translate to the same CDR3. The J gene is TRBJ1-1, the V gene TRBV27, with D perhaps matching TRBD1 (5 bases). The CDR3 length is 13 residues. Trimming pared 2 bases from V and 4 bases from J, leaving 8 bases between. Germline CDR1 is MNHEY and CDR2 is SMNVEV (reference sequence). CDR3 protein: CASSLRGRTEAFF. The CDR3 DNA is TGTGCCAGCAGTTTAAGGGGTCGCACTGAAGCTTTCTTT.